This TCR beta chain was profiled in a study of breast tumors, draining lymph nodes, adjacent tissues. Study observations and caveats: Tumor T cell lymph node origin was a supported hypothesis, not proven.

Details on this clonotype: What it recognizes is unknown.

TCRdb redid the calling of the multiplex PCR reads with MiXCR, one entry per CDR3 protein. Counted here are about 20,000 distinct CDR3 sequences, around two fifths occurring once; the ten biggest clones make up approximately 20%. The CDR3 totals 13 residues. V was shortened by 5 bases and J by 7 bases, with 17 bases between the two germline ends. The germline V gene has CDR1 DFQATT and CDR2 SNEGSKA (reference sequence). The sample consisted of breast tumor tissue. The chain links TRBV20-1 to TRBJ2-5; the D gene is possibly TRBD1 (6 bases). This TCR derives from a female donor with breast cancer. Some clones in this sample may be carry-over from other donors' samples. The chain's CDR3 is CSAPTTGLGTQYF. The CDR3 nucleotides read TGCAGTGCTCCGACAACAGGGTTGGGGACCCAGTACTTC.